This T cell receptor (beta chain) was sequenced in a study of blood T cell repertoires in COVID-19. The germline CDR1 and CDR2 sequences are SGHTA and FQGNSA. This CDR3 has 15 amino acids. Trimming cost V 1 base and J 7 bases, with 16 bases left between them. Measured with immunoSEQ multiplex PCR; TCRdb has only the in-frame clones, and not every one. The profile shows approximately 170,000 clones, approximately 86% of them singletons. Specimen: peripheral blood. The sequence derives from a man aged 80 or over with COVID-19, enrolled during active disease. This sequence joins TRBV7-2 and TRBJ1-2; D gene unclear. The CDR3 DNA is TGTGCCAGCAGCTTAGGAGCAGGTCGGTTGGGTGGCTACACCTTC. Its translation: CASSLGAGRLGGYTF.